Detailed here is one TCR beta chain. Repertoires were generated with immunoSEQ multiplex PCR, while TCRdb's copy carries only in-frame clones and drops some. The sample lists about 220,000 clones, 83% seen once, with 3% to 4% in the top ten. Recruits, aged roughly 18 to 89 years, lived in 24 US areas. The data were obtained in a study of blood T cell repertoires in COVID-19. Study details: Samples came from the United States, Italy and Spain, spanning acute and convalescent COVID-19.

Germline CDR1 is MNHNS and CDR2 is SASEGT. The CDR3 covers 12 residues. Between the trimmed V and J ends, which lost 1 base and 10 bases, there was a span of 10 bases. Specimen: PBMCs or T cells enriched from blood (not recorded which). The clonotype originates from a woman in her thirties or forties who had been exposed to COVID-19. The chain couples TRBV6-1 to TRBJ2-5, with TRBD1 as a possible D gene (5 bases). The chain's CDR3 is CASSEVRAVQYF. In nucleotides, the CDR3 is TGTGCCAGCAGTGAAGTCAGGGCGGTCCAGTACTTC.